One sample yielded the 3 T cell receptor beta chains listed below, sequenced in a study of vaccination and CD4 T cells after COVID-19. Cultured CD4+ T-cell DNA underwent Oncomine TCR Beta short-read sequencing. TCRdb passed the PCR reads through MiXCR, listing each CDR3 protein once. The table shows approximately 5,400 distinct CDR3 sequences, with 41% occurring only once. This sample's treatment: roughly 10-day PBMC culture with coronavirus spike peptide pools or control peptides (ViraFEST assay). Gathered ahead of the COVID-19 pandemic (2011-2018) were the CD4+ T cells of the unexposed donor. For these TCRs, the target antigens are not known. The sequenced sample consisted of CD4+ T cells from blood, cultured in vitro. These receptors all come from a human donor in good health.

The gene calls are TRBV6-1 and TRBJ1-1, with a tentative D call TRBD1 (6 bases). The CDR3 covers 17 residues. Trimming cost V 6 bases and J 5 bases, with 25 bases left between them. Germline values: CDR1 MNHNS, CDR2 SASEGT. This CDR3 is CASSRRGTRVSVTEAFF. The CDR3 DNA reads as TGTGCCAGCAGCCGGAGGGGGACCAGGGTGTCCGTTACTGAAGCTTTCTTT.

The CDR3 nucleotides read TGTGCCAGCAGTGAAGTTACCGGGACAGCCGCTGAAGCTTTCTTT. Its translation: CASSEVTGTAAEAFF. The J gene is TRBJ1-1, the V gene TRBV6-1, with TRBD1 identical over 7 bases. CDR1 is MNHNS, CDR2 SASEGT, per germline. V lost 1 base and J lost 6; bases outside the gene matches: 8. This CDR3 comprises 15 residues.

This clonotype has a handful of counts. The chain has TRBV7-2 and TRBJ2-1; tentatively, D is TRBD1 (5 bases). CDR3 size: 15 residues. CDR1 is SGHTA, CDR2 FQGNSA, per germline. V lost 1 base, J lost 2 bases, and 9 bases lay in between. The CDR3 protein is CASSLVGVPYNEQFF. As DNA, the CDR3 is TGTGCCAGCAGCTTAGTAGGGGTCCCCTACAATGAGCAGTTCTTC.